This section outlines one T cell receptor beta chain sequence together with its context. This clonotype has more than one count but fewer than ten. It has no known antigen specificity. No much larger clonotype is one base removed from it; base qualities were not supplied. This sample was taken from a study of blood T cells in healthy people across ages (dated by TCRdb to between 2015 and 2017). Background on the whole study: In model experiments, roughly one uniquely barcoded TCR beta cDNA molecule per two T cells was captured by template switching. The donors were divided into four age groups: young (average around 16 years), middle-aged (about 41), aged (under 70) and long-lived (82). To avoid experimental bias, donors of different ages were randomly spread across the sequencing lanes. Using the same blood draw, the study looked at two additional independent replicas of 1 million unique cDNA reads for two donors, one aged 18 to 30 and the other aged 80 or older. Age-related changes in TCR beta repertoire diversity were measured in the study by deep sequencing normalized with unique cDNA molecular identifiers. Overall study outcomes, separate from this receptor: Since profiling was done on bulk unsorted PBMCs, naive and antigen-experienced compartments could not be conclusively compared. Compared with the aged group, the long-lived group had more naive CD4+ T cells, fewer expanded clones and increased TCR diversity, suggesting age selection. A strong correlation was found between observed TCR beta diversity and the percentage of naive T cells measured by flow cytometry. Observed TCR beta diversity per million T cells fell roughly linearly with age, and a significant reduction was already apparent by age approximately 40. Donor CMV infection status was unknown, potentially confounding age-related changes in expanded clonotypes. Estimates of total diversity from one million sequenced T cells were regarded as lower bounds and underestimates.

CDR1 and CDR2 (SGHTS, YDEGEE) derive from the germline V gene. From the cysteine up to the phenylalanine, the CDR3 has a length of 17 residues. The sequence is cut down to CDR3 DNA, 51 bases in frame from base 1. The method behind the library was 5' RACE. The run used an Illumina HiSeq 2500. A second PCR of roughly 7 to 11 cycles was performed with a sample-barcoded 5' primer and a J-beta primer mix. Each TCR beta cDNA molecule received a unique molecular identifier from a template-switch 5' adaptor carrying 12 random nucleotides. Each sample yielded at least 2.5 million CDR3-containing paired-end reads. First-strand cDNA synthesis was performed from all RNA using the Mint cDNA synthesis kit, with priming by a TRBC-specific oligonucleotide. All cDNA was treated with uracil-DNA glycosylase and then went through a first 18-cycle PCR with the universal primers M1SS and BC2_uni_R. The paper's data handling went like this. Each sample was normalized by randomly selecting 1 million high-quality reads, each carrying a distinct molecular identifier. Instead of being binned into consensus sequences, reads that shared molecular identifiers were thrown out. MiTCR, run with a Q25 quality threshold and the strictest error-elimination algorithm, handled CDR3 identification, clonotype clustering and error correction. Lower-bound total TCR beta diversity was estimated with a nonparametric unseen species model using Euler transformation. Starting from the raw public reads, TCRdb applied fastp trimming at Q25, assembled clones with MiXCR and retained in-frame beta chains. CDR3 protein sequences are deduplicated, and each keeps its most common genes and DNA. The V and J calls reflect TCRdb's pipeline rather than the authors' work. For this sample there are hundreds of thousands of distinct CDR3 sequences; roughly 50% appear just once. Of the sample, around 32% falls within the top ten clones.

Systemically healthy Caucasian individuals from Russia, around 39 in total and aged about 6 to 90 years, were included as donors. Each donor gave 9.5 to 10 milliliters of peripheral blood, drawn into EDTA-treated Vacutainer tubes. PBMCs were isolated by Ficoll-Paque density-gradient centrifugation, with at least 7 million obtained per sample. Total RNA, at least 6 micrograms per sample, was extracted from PBMCs with Trizol reagent. For every donor, an aliquot of PBMCs went through flow cytometry to measure the percentages of naive CD45RAhigh/CD27high T cells. The sequence was collected from a woman aged 55-75 years in good health. The V and J segments used are TRBV5-8 and TRBJ2-1, and 15 bases in between align with TRBD2. Gene TRBJ2-7 matches the end of the DNA better, so the J call may be wrong. The material sequenced was blood. The nucleotide sequence is TGTGCCAGCAGCCGCCGAGGGACTAGCGGGAGGTACAATGAGCAGTACTTC. Its protein product is CASSRRGTSGRYNEQYF.